The 26 T cell receptor beta chains listed next were all sequenced from one sample in a study of T cell responses to AZD1222 COVID-19 vaccine. The assay was immunoSEQ multiplex PCR, and TCRdb's table has in-frame clones only and misses some. In the table there are over 100,000 clones, around 90% of which are singletons. Source: peripheral blood, taken on day 0 of MenACWY control vaccination. These receptors were obtained from an adult in good health.

This clone has just one count. This chain connects TRBV15 to TRBJ1-3, with 9 bases matching TRBD1. The CDR3 contains 16 residues. Germline V CDR1 and CDR2: LNHNV, YYDKDF (reference sequence). After removal of 1 base from V and 4 bases from J, the junction contained 5 bases not matched to a gene. CDR3 protein: CATSRAGTGFGNTIYF. The CDR3 DNA reads as TGTGCCACCAGCAGAGCGGGGACAGGGTTCGGAAACACCATATATTTT.

The chain recombines TRBV6-6 with TRBJ2-2, with TRBD1 matching over 7 bases. This CDR3 is 15 amino acids long. Germline assignment: CDR1 MNHNY and CDR2 SVGAGI (reference sequence). V was clipped by 4 bases and J by 8 bases; unmatched bases: 10. CDR3 nucleotides: TGTGCCAGCAGTTCGCGACAGGGAGTTACTGGGGAGCTGTTTTTT. This codes for CASSSRQGVTGELFF.

V and J are TRBV11-3 and TRBJ2-7; D unclear. V was cut by 1 base and J by 2 bases, with 6 bases left in between. CDR1 and CDR2 from the germline V gene are SGHNT and YENEEA. The CDR3 has 13 residues. CDR3 nucleotide sequence: TGTGCCAGCAGCTTAGTGATACCCTACGAGCAGTACTTC. Protein product: CASSLVIPYEQYF.

This chain connects TRBV28 to TRBJ1-2, with D possibly matching TRBD1 (5 bases). Germline V gene sequence: CDR1 MDHEN, CDR2 SYDVKM. Trimming shortened V by 6 bases and J by 8 bases, and 25 bases separated the two germline ends. The CDR3 sequence is 16 residues long. CDR3 DNA: TGTGCCAGCAGCCCCGGACACGGATTACGACTAGGGGGCTACACCTTC. Protein sequence: CASSPGHGLRLGGYTF.

The rearrangement links TRBV10-3 to TRBJ1-5, with TRBD1 matching over 7 bases. Germline V CDR1 and CDR2: ENHRY, SYGVKD. This CDR3 is 14 amino acids long. With V trimmed by 10 bases and J by 1 base, 7 bases remained unmatched. CDR3 amino acids: CASRAGQSNQPQHF. CDR3 in DNA: TGTGCCAGCCGAGCGGGACAGAGCAATCAGCCCCAGCATTTT.

This clone has just one count. This chain joins TRBV28 and TRBJ1-5; 8 bases agree with TRBD1. The CDR3 loop spans 15 amino acids. Germline V gene lookup returns CDR1 MDHEN and CDR2 SYDVKM. Trimming at V came to 6 bases and at J to 6 bases, leaving 10 bases not matched to a gene. The CDR3 DNA follows: TGTGCCAGCAGCCCCGGCAGGGGGCCTCTTCAGCCCCAGCATTTT. Residues: CASSPGRGPLQPQHF.

The genes are TRBV5-4 and TRBJ2-3; D gene uncertain. This CDR3 is built from 13 residues. Germline lookup yields CDR1 SGHNT and CDR2 YYREEE (reference sequence). Trimming took 4 bases from V and 4 from J, leaving 10 bases between them. The CDR3 spells CASSPVRSDTQYF. CDR3 bases: TGTGCCAGCAGCCCGGTAAGATCAGATACGCAGTATTTT.

The chain couples TRBV12-3 or TRBV12-4 to TRBJ1-1; D may be TRBD1 (5 bases). The CDR3 contains 13 residues. V was trimmed by 4 bases and J by 5 bases, leaving 11 bases between them. The CDR3 is CASSSTRGTEAFF. In DNA, the CDR3 is TGTGCCAGCAGTTCTACACGGGGGACTGAAGCTTTCTTT.

This clone was observed many times. The rearrangement links TRBV9 to TRBJ1-6; D is undetermined. V was cut by 0 bases and J by 8 bases, with 15 bases left in between. The CDR3 covers 16 residues. Germline-derived CDR1 and CDR2 are SGDLS and YYNGEE. This CDR3 reads CASSVARHEKDSPLHF. The CDR3 DNA follows: TGTGCCAGCAGCGTAGCTAGACACGAGAAGGATTCACCCCTCCACTTT.

The rearrangement joins TRBV14 to TRBJ2-1, with D unresolved. The V gene's germline CDR1 is SGHDN and CDR2 FVKESK. Trimming stripped 1 base from V and 6 bases from J, with 4 bases between. The CDR3 covers 12 residues. The CDR3 sequence is CASSQVFNEQFF. DNA of the CDR3: TGTGCCAGCAGCCAAGTATTCAATGAGCAGTTCTTC.

This chain connects TRBV5-4 to TRBJ1-3; a weak D match, TRBD1 (5 bases). Deletions cut 4 bases from V and 2 bases from J, with 16 bases between. Looked up from germline, CDR1 is SGHNT and CDR2 is YYREEE (reference sequence). The CDR3 extends over 16 amino acids. The CDR3 sequence is CASSVNRDLTGNTIYF. In DNA form, the CDR3 reads TGTGCCAGCAGCGTCAATCGGGACCTCACTGGAAACACCATATATTTT.

This rearrangement joins TRBV18 to TRBJ1-3; D unresolved. Per the germline V gene, CDR1 is KGHSH and CDR2 is LQKENI. V shed 2 bases and J shed 0 bases, with 11 bases lying between them. There are 16 residues in the CDR3. CDR3 coding DNA: TGTGCCAGCTCACCAAGCTCTCAGAACTCTGGAAACACCATATATTTT. Its protein product is CASSPSSQNSGNTIYF.

This clone was found once. The rearrangement links TRBV5-5 to TRBJ2-3; D gene ambiguous. The germline CDR1 and CDR2 sequences are SGHKS and YYEKEE (reference sequence). Trimming removed 1 base from V and 2 bases from J, with 5 bases in between. The CDR3 loop spans 13 amino acids. DNA for the CDR3: TGTGCCAGCAGCTTGTTGGTCACAGATACGCAGTATTTT. It encodes CASSLLVTDTQYF.

This rearrangement joins TRBV5-1 to TRBJ2-7; tentatively, D is TRBD2 (7 bases). The germline gives CDR1 SGHRS, CDR2 YFSETQ. The CDR3 loop spans 15 amino acids. V lost 0 bases and J lost 2, with 12 bases in between. Here the CDR3 reads CASSLAGGQPYEQYF. CDR3 DNA sequence: TGCGCCAGCAGCTTGGCCGGGGGGCAGCCCTACGAGCAGTACTTC.

This chain connects TRBV9 to TRBJ2-3, with TRBD2 matching over 8 bases. From germline, CDR1 is SGDLS and CDR2 YYNGEE. The trim removed 0 bases at V and 6 bases at J, leaving 6 bases unmatched. The length of the CDR3 is 15 residues. The CDR3 DNA reads as TGTGCCAGCAGCGTAGTCGGGGGGGCCCGGGATACGCAGTATTTT. Amino acid sequence: CASSVVGGARDTQYF.

This chain links TRBV18 with TRBJ2-2, with 7 bases fitting TRBD1. The CDR3 covers 15 residues. Germline CDR1 KGHSH, CDR2 LQKENI. With V trimmed by 3 bases and J by 1 base, 2 bases remained unmatched. The CDR3 DNA follows: TGTGCCAGCTCACCCGGGACAGAGAACACCGGGGAGCTGTTTTTT. As protein: CASSPGTENTGELFF.

The chain has TRBV6-4 and TRBJ2-6; no reliable D call. V lost 8 bases, J lost 2 bases, and 10 bases lay in between. Germline CDR1 is MRHNA and CDR2 is SNTAGT. CDR3 size: 14 residues. This CDR3 reads CASARDAGANVLTF. As DNA, the CDR3 is TGTGCCAGCGCAAGGGATGCTGGGGCCAACGTCCTGACTTTC.

The J gene is TRBJ2-2, the V gene TRBV24-1, with D hard to call. CDR3 length equals 18 residues. Germline CDR1 reads KGHDR; CDR2 reads SFDVKD. The V end lost 0 bases, the J end lost 5 bases, and 18 bases lay between the germline ends. The CDR3 DNA reads TGTGCCACCAGTGATTTGCCGGGCGCGTCAGAAACAACCGGGGAGCTGTTTTTT. As protein: CATSDLPGASETTGELFF.

The chain carries TRBV10-3 and TRBJ2-7, with 8 bases lining up with TRBD1. The germline CDR1 and CDR2 sequences are ENHRY and SYGVKD. J gave up 3 bases and V 3 bases, and 4 bases lay outside the gene matches. The CDR3 contains 14 residues. CDR3 amino acids: CAISESDRGYEQYF. In nucleotides, the CDR3 is TGTGCCATCAGTGAATCTGACAGGGGCTACGAGCAGTACTTC.

This chain connects TRBV24-1 to TRBJ1-2; TRBD1 matches 11 bases. The CDR3 covers 17 residues. Germline V lookup: CDR1 KGHDR, CDR2 SFDVKD. J gave up 7 bases and V 3 bases, and 12 bases lay outside the gene matches. Written as DNA, the CDR3 is TGTGCCACCAGTGATACCACCGGGACAGGGGGTATCGGTGGCTACACCTTC. It encodes CATSDTTGTGGIGGYTF.

This clone was counted once. V usage is TRBV12-3 or TRBV12-4 and J usage is TRBJ2-7; TRBD1 aligns across 8 bases. V lost 10 bases to trimming and J lost 2 bases; unmatched junction nucleotides: 4. The CDR3 loop spans 12 amino acids. The CDR3 region has the DNA TGTGCCACCCGGGACAGGACCTACGAGCAGTACTTC. Translated: CATRDRTYEQYF.

The chain uses TRBV7-2 and TRBJ1-5, with 7 nucleotides matching TRBD1. V shed 1 base and J 6 bases; nucleotides not matched to a gene: 9. The CDR3 runs to 16 residues. CDR1 and CDR2 from the germline V gene are SGHTA and FQGNSA. As DNA, the CDR3 is TGTGCCAGCAGCTTAGTCGCAGGGGGGAGCGGTCAGCCCCAGCATTTT. Its translation is CASSLVAGGSGQPQHF.

The chain has TRBV7-2 and TRBJ1-2; 8 bases map to TRBD1. The junction had 11 bases not matched to a gene; V was cut back by 5 bases and J by 0 bases. In germline, CDR1 is SGHTA, CDR2 FQGNSA. The CDR3 covers 17 residues. CDR3 loop: CASSPGGTGIANYGYTF. For the CDR3, the DNA is TGTGCCAGCAGCCCCGGGGGGACAGGTATTGCTAACTATGGCTACACCTTC. Full variable domain (outside the CDR3, taken from reference TRBV7-2 and TRBJ1-2): GAGVSQSPSNKVTEKGKDVELRCDPISGHTALYWYRQSLGQGLEFLIYFQGNSAPDKSGLPSDRFSAERTGGSVSTLTIQRTQQEDSAVYLCASSPGGTGIANYGYTFGSGTRLTVV.

Turning to this clone: Additional DNA sequences in this sample encode the identical CDR3. V gene TRBV4-1 combines with J gene TRBJ1-1; D uncertain. Trimming removed 4 bases at V and 4 bases at J, with 10 bases between. Germline values: CDR1 MGHRA, CDR2 YSYEKL. The CDR3 is made up of 13 amino acids. The CDR3 spells CASSLTGGTEAFF. Here the CDR3 DNA reads TGCGCCAGCAGCCTGACCGGAGGCACTGAAGCTTTCTTT.

The chain uses TRBV29-1 and TRBJ1-1, with a possible D match to TRBD1 (5 bases). The CDR3 consists of 13 residues. Trimming shortened V by 7 bases and J by 3 bases, and 15 bases separated the two germline ends. CDR1 and CDR2 (germline): SQVTM, ANQGSEA. CDR3 amino acids: CSGKRGKDTEAFF. CDR3 DNA sequence: TGCAGCGGGAAAAGGGGAAAGGACACTGAAGCTTTCTTT.

V is TRBV7-2 and J is TRBJ2-7; 7 bases align to TRBD2. V lost 5 bases, J lost 5 bases, and 12 bases stayed unmatched. Germline loops: CDR1 SGHTA, CDR2 FQGNSA. The CDR3 runs 15 residues. The CDR3 DNA sequence: TGTGCCAGCAGCCCAGTCACGGCGGGGAGGGACGAGCAGTACTTC. Protein: CASSPVTAGRDEQYF.